This entry lists 30 T cell receptor beta chains sequenced from one sample in a study of blood T cell repertoires in COVID-19. Clones were sequenced by immunoSEQ multiplex PCR, and TCRdb holds only the in-frame ones, with some missing. The profile shows about 160,000 clones, approximately 81% of them singletons. The source material was peripheral blood. All receptors come from a human donor with acute or convalescent COVID-19. The donor label of this sample is uncertain.

This chain connects TRBV3-1 (or the pseudogene TRBV3-2) to TRBJ2-1; 8 nucleotides agree with TRBD2. The CDR3 is 14 amino acids. Looked up from germline, CDR1 is LGHDT and CDR2 is YNNKEL (reference sequence). The J segment lost 6 bases and the V segment lost 1 base, leaving 2 bases of the junction unmatched. The DNA for the CDR3 is TGTGCCAGCAGCCAAGCGGGGGGGTTCAATGAGCAGTTCTTC. Protein product: CASSQAGGFNEQFF.

The CDR3 sequence: CASSPRDRPGANVLTF. The CDR3 nucleotides read TGTGCCAGCAGCCCCCGCGACAGACCTGGGGCCAACGTCCTGACTTTC. The V gene is TRBV5-4, the J gene TRBJ2-6; D perhaps matches TRBD1 (5 bases). V lost 4 bases, J lost 2 bases, and 13 bases lay in between. Germline loops: CDR1 SGHNT, CDR2 YYREEE (reference sequence). The CDR3 consists of 16 residues.

This chain connects TRBV25-1 to TRBJ1-6; D remains unclear. This CDR3 region has 17 residues. V lost 2 bases and J 7 bases, leaving 18 bases between the germline ends. CDR1 and CDR2 (germline): MGHDK, SYGVNS. The CDR3 DNA is TGTGCCAGCAGTGAACTCCCCCGGTCAACGGGGAATTCACCCCTCCACTTT. Translated, it gives CASSELPRSTGNSPLHF. The entire variable domain, with the rest obtained from reference TRBV25-1 and TRBJ1-6, is as follows: EADIYQTPRYLVIGTGKKITLECSQTMGHDKMYWYQQDPGMELHLIHYSYGVNSTEKGDLSSESTVSRIRTEHFPLTLESARPSHTSQYLCASSELPRSTGNSPLHFGNGTRLTVT.

This rearrangement joins TRBV2 to TRBJ2-1, with D perhaps TRBD1 (6 bases). The CDR3 is 15 residues long. Germline assignment: CDR1 SNHLY and CDR2 FYNNEI. With 7 bases removed from V and 5 bases from J, the gap between germline ends came to 18 bases. CDR3 amino acids: CASTQAGVINNEQFF. As DNA, the CDR3 is TGTGCCAGCACCCAAGCAGGGGTTATCAACAATGAGCAGTTCTTC.

The rearrangement joins TRBV5-1 to TRBJ2-2, with TRBD2 matching 10 bases. This CDR3 is 20 amino acids long. Per the germline V gene, CDR1 is SGHRS and CDR2 is YFSETQ. The J segment lost 3 bases and the V segment lost 4 bases, leaving 18 bases of the junction unmatched. Written as DNA, the CDR3 is TGCGCCAGCAGCCCACCCGGGGGAGCCAGCGGGGGGGCACACACCGGGGAGCTGTTTTTT. Translating it yields CASSPPGGASGGAHTGELFF. The full variable domain, in which reference TRBV5-1 and TRBJ2-2 provide the parts outside the CDR3, is KAGVTQTPRYLIKTRGQQVTLSCSPISGHRSVSWYQQTPGQGLQFLFEYFSETQRNKGNFPGRFSGRQFSNSRSEMNVSTLELGDSALYLCASSPPGGASGGAHTGELFFGEGSRLTVL.

The CDR3 here is CASSRGLNEKLFF. DNA of the CDR3: TGTGCCAGCTCCAGAGGACTTAATGAAAAACTGTTTTTT. The chain couples TRBV9 to TRBJ1-4; no clear D. The CDR3 has 13 residues. Germline assignment: CDR1 SGDLS and CDR2 YYNGEE. V dropped 7 bases and J dropped 4 bases, with 11 bases sitting between them.

The chain joins TRBV28 to TRBJ1-5; the match to TRBD1 covers 10 bases. V was pared by 5 bases and J by 6 bases, with 7 bases of the junction left unmatched. This CDR3 has 15 residues. From germline, CDR1 is MDHEN and CDR2 SYDVKM. The CDR3 nucleotides are TGTGCCAGCAGTCAACGACAGGGGGCGGGTCAGCCCCAGCATTTT. Its protein product is CASSQRQGAGQPQHF.

The rearrangement links TRBV18 to TRBJ1-6, with 7 bases identical to TRBD1. The V gene's germline CDR1 is KGHSH and CDR2 LQKENI. Trimming cost V 2 bases and J 7 bases; bases outside gene matches: 8. This CDR3 is 16 amino acids long. Written as DNA, the CDR3 is TGTGCCAGCTCACCATCAATCGCAGGGGGGAATTCACCCCTCCACTTT. This sequence encodes CASSPSIAGGNSPLHF.

The V and J genes are TRBV5-4 and TRBJ1-2, with TRBD1 identical over 10 bases. The J segment lost 1 base and the V segment lost 9 bases, leaving 6 bases of the junction unmatched. The germline V gene has CDR1 SGHNT and CDR2 YYREEE (reference sequence). This CDR3 contains 14 residues. This CDR3 reads CATRTGGFNYGYTF. CDR3 bases: TGTGCCACCCGGACAGGGGGATTTAACTATGGCTACACCTTC. Full variable domain (outside the CDR3, taken from reference TRBV5-4 and TRBJ1-2): ETGVTQSPTHLIKTRGQQVTLRCSSQSGHNTVSWYQQALGQGPQFIFQYYREEENGRGNFPPRFSGLQFPNYSSELNVNALELDDSALYLCATRTGGFNYGYTFGSGTRLTVV.

The J gene is TRBJ1-5, the V gene TRBV18; D unclear. The CDR3 length is 13 residues. CDR1 is KGHSH and CDR2 is LQKENI in the germline V gene. Trimming took off 2 bases at V and 5 bases at J, with 7 bases between the two ends. The CDR3 DNA sequence: TGTGCCAGCTCACCATCTCAGGATCAGCCCCAGCATTTT. Protein product: CASSPSQDQPQHF.

This chain uses TRBV3-1 (or the pseudogene TRBV3-2) with TRBJ1-1; D call uncertain. The germline V gene has CDR1 LGHDT and CDR2 YNNKEL (reference sequence). Trimming removed 0 bases at V and 10 bases at J, with 12 bases between. The CDR3 has 13 amino acids. This CDR3 is CASSQDTGSGAFF. The CDR3 DNA is TGTGCCAGCAGCCAAGATACGGGGTCGGGAGCTTTCTTT.

This sequence joins TRBV5-1 and TRBJ1-4, with 9 bases fitting TRBD1. V lost 4 bases, J lost 7 bases, and 8 bases stayed unmatched. Germline lookup yields CDR1 SGHRS and CDR2 YFSETQ. The CDR3 has 15 amino acids. The CDR3 region has the DNA TGCGCCAGCAGCCCCCCGACAGGGGGGAGTGAAAAACTGTTTTTT. Translating it yields CASSPPTGGSEKLFF.

The sample holds one count of this clone. The CDR3 DNA reads as TGTGCCAGCAGCTCAAAAGGGGATTCCTACGAGCAGTACTTC. Its protein is CASSSKGDSYEQYF. The V call is TRBV4-2, the J call TRBJ2-7, with D perhaps TRBD1 (5 bases). This CDR3 is built from 14 residues. CDR1 is LGHNA, CDR2 YNFKEQ, per germline. Trimming shortened V by 5 bases and J by 1 base, and 12 bases separated the two germline ends.

The V gene is TRBV18, the J gene TRBJ1-6; D remains unclear. V lost 2 bases to trimming and J lost 6 bases, with 14 bases between them. The CDR3 has 16 amino acids. CDR1 KGHSH and CDR2 LQKENI come from the germline V gene. In DNA, the CDR3 is TGTGCCAGCTCACCAAAGTCATCACAGACTAATTCACCCCTCCACTTT. This sequence encodes CASSPKSSQTNSPLHF. Complete variable domain (other parts from reference TRBV18 and TRBJ1-6): NAGVMQNPRHLVRRRGQEARLRCSPMKGHSHVYWYRQLPEEGLKFMVYLQKENIIDESGMPKERFSAEFPKEGPSILRIQQVVRGDSAAYFCASSPKSSQTNSPLHFGNGTRLTVT.

The chain links TRBV10-2 to TRBJ1-2; D is undetermined. The germline CDR1 and CDR2 sequences are WSHSY and SAAADI. Trimming shortened V by 6 bases and J by 2 bases, and 13 bases separated the two germline ends. This CDR3 has 14 amino acids. CDR3 in amino acids: CASSLSRSNYGYTF. The CDR3 bases are TGCGCCAGCAGCCTCTCTCGTAGCAACTATGGCTACACCTTC.

The chain carries TRBV30 and TRBJ1-2, with D possibly TRBD1 on 5 matching bases. The CDR3 totals 13 residues. CDR1 and CDR2 (germline): GTSNPN, SVGIG (reference sequence). With 0 bases removed from V and 8 bases from J, the gap between germline ends came to 13 bases. CDR3 nucleotides: TGTGCCTGGAGTGTATCTGGGGCCAGGGGCTACACCTTC. This codes for CAWSVSGARGYTF.

This clone has only a few counts. The chain recombines TRBV27 with TRBJ2-5, with 7 nucleotides matching TRBD1. The CDR3 sequence is 14 residues long. Germline assignment: CDR1 MNHEY and CDR2 SMNVEV (reference sequence). V was clipped by 5 bases and J by 6 bases; unmatched bases: 9. The CDR3 spells CASSPLDRVKTQYF. CDR3 DNA: TGTGCCAGCAGTCCGCTCGACAGGGTGAAGACCCAGTACTTC.

The chain uses TRBV7-9 and TRBJ2-3, with a possible D match to TRBD2 (5 bases). Between the trimmed V and J ends, which lost 5 bases and 4 bases, there was a span of 10 bases. CDR1 is SEHNR and CDR2 is FQNEAQ in the germline V gene (reference sequence). This CDR3 has 13 amino acids. The CDR3 DNA reads TGTGCCAGCAGCCCCCGAGGGCCAGATACGCAGTATTTT. As protein: CASSPRGPDTQYF.

V is TRBV14 and J is TRBJ1-1, with D tentatively TRBD1 (6 bases). The CDR3 covers 15 residues. Germline CDR1 reads SGHDN; CDR2 reads FVKESK. V lost 4 bases and J lost 0, with 12 bases in between. CDR3 nucleotide sequence: TGTGCCAGCAGCCGTGCCACAGGGTTGAACACTGAAGCTTTCTTT. Translating it yields CASSRATGLNTEAFF.

The chain recombines TRBV5-5 with TRBJ2-5; 7 bases are a match to TRBD1. The CDR3 is 15 residues long. Trimming removed 4 bases from V and 1 base from J; junction bases left unmatched: 7. CDR1 and CDR2 from the germline V gene are SGHKS and YYEKEE (reference sequence). The CDR3 DNA follows: TGTGCCAGCAGCGGCACAGGGGTATTCCAAGAGACCCAGTACTTC. Residues: CASSGTGVFQETQYF.

The gene calls are TRBV27 and TRBJ1-3; D is ambiguous. V was clipped by 2 bases and J by 1 base, with 15 bases between them. This CDR3 spans 17 amino acids. Germline values: CDR1 MNHEY, CDR2 SMNVEV (reference sequence). In DNA, the CDR3 is TGTGCCAGCAGTTTAAAAGGTCGGGGAGGGTCTGGAAACACCATATATTTT. It codes for CASSLKGRGGSGNTIYF.

This sequence joins TRBV6-5 and TRBJ2-1, with 9 bases aligning to TRBD1. This CDR3 has 15 amino acids. V trimming: 2 bases; J trimming: 2 bases; junction bases outside the gene matches: 1. Germline V gene lookup returns CDR1 MNHEY and CDR2 SVGAGI. DNA for the CDR3: TGTGCCAGCAGTTACGACAGGGGGGCCTACAATGAGCAGTTCTTC. Protein: CASSYDRGAYNEQFF.

CDR3: CASSPGTSGETQYF. In nucleotides, the CDR3 is TGTGCCAGCAGCCCAGGGACTAGCGGAGAGACCCAGTACTTC. The genes are TRBV7-9 and TRBJ2-5, with 11 bases matching TRBD2. J was trimmed by 4 bases and V by 5 bases; bases with no gene match: 3. The CDR3 extends over 14 amino acids. Germline lookup yields CDR1 SEHNR and CDR2 FQNEAQ (reference sequence).

This chain joins TRBV12-5 and TRBJ1-5; 8 bases fit TRBD1. The germline gives CDR1 LGHNT, CDR2 FRNRAP. Trimming removed 9 bases from V and 5 bases from J; junction bases left unmatched: 3. The CDR3 has 12 residues. Here the CDR3 reads CASQGADQPQHF. DNA for the CDR3: TGTGCTAGCCAGGGGGCCGATCAGCCCCAGCATTTT.

The chain recombines TRBV27 with TRBJ2-7; D gene unclear. Trimming stripped 3 bases from V and 0 bases from J, with 6 bases between. CDR1 is MNHEY, CDR2 SMNVEV, per germline (reference sequence). This CDR3 region has 13 residues. The CDR3 DNA is TGTGCCAGCAGTTTCCGTAGCTCCTACGAGCAGTACTTC. Translated: CASSFRSSYEQYF.

This clone has only a few counts. The chain employs TRBV28 and TRBJ2-1; D may be TRBD2 (6 bases). The germline V gene encodes CDR1 MDHEN and CDR2 SYDVKM. The CDR3 spans 17 residues. V lost 3 bases and J 2 bases, leaving 17 bases between the germline ends. DNA for the CDR3: TGTGCCAGCAGTTTGACCGGGACTCGCCTTACCTACAATGAGCAGTTCTTC. This translates into CASSLTGTRLTYNEQFF.

V usage is TRBV28 and J usage is TRBJ1-4; the D gene is possibly TRBD1 (6 bases). Germline CDR1 MDHEN, CDR2 SYDVKM. CDR3 length: 17 amino acids. Between the trimmed V and J ends, which lost 5 bases and 1 base, there was a span of 17 bases. The CDR3 loop is CASSPPGEGITNEKLFF. DNA for the CDR3: TGTGCCAGCAGTCCCCCAGGGGAAGGGATAACTAATGAAAAACTGTTTTTT.

CDR3 protein: CASSLGGQVTNEQFF. Written as DNA, the CDR3 is TGCGCCAGCAGCTTGGGGGGACAGGTTACAAATGAGCAGTTCTTC. This sequence joins TRBV5-1 and TRBJ2-1; 8 bases match TRBD1. Germline lookup yields CDR1 SGHRS and CDR2 YFSETQ. Trimming at V came to 0 bases and at J to 7 bases, leaving 6 bases not matched to a gene. The CDR3 length is 15 residues. The full variable domain, in which reference TRBV5-1 and TRBJ2-1 provide the parts outside the CDR3, is KAGVTQTPRYLIKTRGQQVTLSCSPISGHRSVSWYQQTPGQGLQFLFEYFSETQRNKGNFPGRFSGRQFSNSRSEMNVSTLELGDSALYLCASSLGGQVTNEQFFGPGTRLTVL.

This clone appeared once. This chain connects TRBV7-9 to TRBJ1-1; 9 bases agree with TRBD1. Trimming at V came to 1 base and at J to 11 bases, leaving 11 bases not matched to a gene. From germline, CDR1 is SEHNR and CDR2 FQNEAQ (reference sequence). This CDR3 has 15 amino acids. CDR3 amino acids: CASSLGGTGGAGAFF. The CDR3 nucleotides read TGTGCCAGCAGCTTAGGAGGAACAGGGGGCGCAGGGGCTTTCTTT.

The chain joins TRBV18 to TRBJ2-4; perhaps TRBD2 as D (6 bases). Germline CDR1 reads KGHSH; CDR2 reads LQKENI. Trimming left V 9 bases short and J 3 bases short, with 27 bases between. CDR3 length equals 18 residues. The CDR3 DNA sequence: TGTGCCAGTTTACCTGCGATCATCGGCCCGGGGGTCAAAAACATTCAGTACTTC. This codes for CASLPAIIGPGVKNIQYF.